This TCR beta chain comes out of a study of T cell responses to AZD1222 COVID-19 vaccine. General study results and limits: As reported, nearly half of all spike-specific TCRs target variant regions that are unmutated.

Libraries were prepared by immunoSEQ multiplex PCR; TCRdb keeps only in-frame clonotypes and omits some of them. The sample contains some 120,000 clones, around 89% of which appear only once. In this sample, this clone turned up once. Antigen: not known. Here the sequenced sample was peripheral blood, taken on day 0 of AZD1222 vaccination. The TCR originated in an adult in good health.

The CDR3: CASSSPGLAGAAEQFF. CDR3 sequence (DNA): TGTGCCAGCAGCTCCCCAGGGCTAGCGGGAGCCGCCGAGCAGTTCTTC. V usage is TRBV5-4 and J usage is TRBJ2-1; TRBD2 matches 10 bases. The germline V gene encodes CDR1 SGHNT and CDR2 YYREEE (reference sequence). This CDR3 contains 16 residues. V dropped 3 bases and J dropped 10; count of bases not matched to a gene: 13.